This note documents a single TCR beta chain sequence. Clones were read by immunoSEQ multiplex PCR, and TCRdb kept only the in-frame ones, dropping some. The sample lists tens of thousands of clones, around nine tenths seen once, with roughly 0.38% in the top ten. This sample is part of a study of technical replicates of blood from several donors. This CDR3 contains 16 residues. Trimming shortened V by 3 bases and J by 0 bases, and 12 bases separated the two germline ends. In germline, CDR1 is ENHRY, CDR2 SYGVKD. The receptor was isolated from a human donor in good health. The sequenced sample consisted of T cells isolated from PBMCs. This chain uses TRBV10-3 with TRBJ2-1; D unresolved. This CDR3 is CAISDFGGSSYNEQFF. The CDR3 DNA is TGTGCCATCAGTGATTTTGGCGGTAGCTCCTACAATGAGCAGTTCTTC.